The 23 T cell receptor beta chains given below trace back to one sample, sequenced in a study of shared clonotypes between healthy human individuals. Data came from immunoSEQ multiplex PCR; TCRdb stores just in-frame clones and leaves some out. The sample carries roughly 1 million clones, 60% to 80% recorded once. Input material: memory CD4+ T cells sorted from blood. Sample subset: CD45RA-negative fraction. These receptor sequences come from a man aged 18 to 29 in good health.

Notes on this clone: A far larger clone lies a single base away; this is likely a read error. The same CDR3 is also encoded by other DNA sequences in this sample. The genes are TRBV7-2 and TRBJ2-7; TRBD1 matches at 7 bases. The CDR3 is 13 amino acids. Germline CDR1 reads SGHTA; CDR2 reads FQGNSA. The junction had 3 bases not matched to a gene; V was cut back by 5 bases and J by 2 bases. DNA of the CDR3: TGTGCCAGCAGCAACAGGGGCCCCTACGAGCAGTACTTC. Its protein product is CASSNRGPYEQYF.

V gene TRBV6-1 combines with J gene TRBJ1-2, with D perhaps TRBD1 (5 bases). The V end was cut by 4 bases, the J end by 7 bases, with 19 bases between. The germline V gene encodes CDR1 MNHNS and CDR2 SASEGT. CDR3 length equals 15 residues. The CDR3 reads CASSGAGTGKAGYTF. The CDR3 region has the DNA TGTGCCAGCAGTGGCGCCGGGACCGGGAAAGCTGGCTACACCTTC.

The V gene is TRBV28, the J gene TRBJ2-5; tentatively, D is TRBD1 or TRBD2 (5 bases each). V lost 6 bases, J lost 5 bases, and 19 bases lay in between. This CDR3 has 15 residues. Germline assignment: CDR1 MDHEN and CDR2 SYDVKM. The CDR3 is CASRQGDGMGETQYF. As DNA, the CDR3 is TGTGCCAGCAGGCAGGGAGACGGTATGGGGGAGACCCAGTACTTC.

The gene calls are TRBV18 and TRBJ1-2; the match to TRBD1 covers 7 bases. Germline values: CDR1 KGHSH, CDR2 LQKENI. This CDR3 spans 15 amino acids. V was clipped by 2 bases and J by 4 bases; unmatched bases: 7. In nucleotides, the CDR3 is TGTGCCAGCTCACCAAAGGACAGGTGGTCCTATGGCTACACCTTC. Protein: CASSPKDRWSYGYTF.

This clone was detected only a few times. The chain links TRBV6-6 to TRBJ2-5; 9 bases line up with TRBD2. The trim removed 6 bases at V and 3 bases at J, leaving 5 bases unmatched. This CDR3 is built from 14 residues. Germline CDR1 MNHNY, CDR2 SVGAGI (reference sequence). CDR3 nucleotides: TGTGCCAGCAGGCTAGCGGGGTATAAAGAGACCCAGTACTTC. It translates to CASRLAGYKETQYF.

The V and J genes are TRBV5-1 and TRBJ2-1; TRBD1 matches at 12 bases. The CDR3 has 14 amino acids. J lost 10 bases, V lost 4 bases, and 6 bases had no gene match. The germline CDR1 and CDR2 sequences are SGHRS and YFSETQ. The CDR3 DNA reads as TGCGCCAGCAGCCATGGGACAGGGGGCGTCGAGCAGTTCTTC. It specifies CASSHGTGGVEQFF.

V gene TRBV6-5 combines with J gene TRBJ1-4, with D perhaps matching TRBD1 (6 bases). V was shortened by 0 bases and J by 8 bases, with 13 bases between the two germline ends. This CDR3 region has 15 residues. Germline-derived CDR1 and CDR2 are MNHEY and SVGAGI. This CDR3 is CASSYSQGGREKLFF. The CDR3 DNA sequence: TGTGCCAGCAGTTACTCACAGGGAGGTCGCGAAAAACTGTTTTTT.

The chain links TRBV7-2 to TRBJ1-1, with 7 bases fitting TRBD1. This CDR3 contains 15 residues. Germline CDR1 is SGHTA and CDR2 is FQGNSA. J gave up 1 base and V 5 bases, and 7 bases lay outside the gene matches. CDR3 protein: CASSGGTVQNTEAFF. Here the CDR3 DNA reads TGTGCCAGCAGCGGAGGGACAGTCCAGAACACTGAAGCTTTCTTT.

This chain uses TRBV5-8 with TRBJ1-1; 9 nucleotides match TRBD1. The CDR3 consists of 14 residues. Germline CDR1 reads SGHTS; CDR2 reads YDEGEE. V gave up 8 bases and J gave up 2 bases; unmatched junction bases: 7. The CDR3, as DNA: TGTGCCAGTAGGGACAGGGATTTTAACACTGAAGCTTTCTTT. Translation: CASRDRDFNTEAFF.

The genes are TRBV5-1 and TRBJ1-2, with D hard to call. The V and J ends lost 5 bases and 4 bases respectively, with 18 bases between them. Germline V gives CDR1 SGHRS, CDR2 YFSETQ. The CDR3 covers 15 residues. The chain's CDR3 is CASRLGGSQAYGYTF. In DNA form, the CDR3 reads TGCGCCAGCAGGCTGGGCGGGTCGCAGGCCTATGGCTACACCTTC.

This clone was picked up a small number of times. Other nucleotide sequences in the sample specify the same CDR3. The J gene is TRBJ1-2, the V gene TRBV7-9; 11 positions match TRBD1. The CDR3 is 14 amino acids. Looked up from germline, CDR1 is SEHNR and CDR2 is FQNEAQ (reference sequence). Losses at the gene ends were 5 bases for V and 3 bases for J; bases not matched to a gene: 2. CDR3 region: CASSLGQGDYGYTF. The CDR3 DNA sequence: TGTGCCAGCAGCCTGGGACAGGGGGACTATGGCTACACCTTC.

Only one count was recorded for this clone. The V call is TRBV19, the J call TRBJ2-1, with a tentative D call TRBD1 (5 bases). The CDR3 spans 13 residues. The ends were cut back, 4 bases at V and 3 bases at J, with 7 bases in the middle. Looked up from germline, CDR1 is LNHDA and CDR2 is SQIVND (reference sequence). CDR3 residues: CASSTQGYNEQFF. The CDR3 bases are TGTGCCAGTAGTACCCAGGGCTACAATGAGCAGTTCTTC. The entire variable domain, with the rest obtained from reference TRBV19 and TRBJ2-1, is as follows: DGGITQSPKYLFRKEGQNVTLSCEQNLNHDAMYWYRQDPGQGLRLIYYSQIVNDFQKGDIAEGYSVSREKKESFPLTVTSAQKNPTAFYLCASSTQGYNEQFFGPGTRLTVL.

This chain connects TRBV5-1 to TRBJ2-1; 7 positions match TRBD1. V was pared by 4 bases and J by 1 base, with 5 bases of the junction left unmatched. The CDR3 has 15 residues. Looked up from germline, CDR1 is SGHRS and CDR2 is YFSETQ. The CDR3: CASSAGDRSYNEQFF. CDR3 coding DNA: TGCGCCAGCAGCGCCGGGGACAGATCCTACAATGAGCAGTTCTTC.

The V call is TRBV18, the J call TRBJ1-1; D call uncertain. The CDR3 has 15 amino acids. CDR1 and CDR2 from the germline V gene are KGHSH and LQKENI. V was cut by 2 bases and J by 0 bases, with 10 bases left in between. In DNA, the CDR3 is TGTGCCAGCTCACCAATGGAGGTGATGAACACTGAAGCTTTCTTT. It translates to CASSPMEVMNTEAFF. Full variable domain (missing parts from reference TRBV18 and TRBJ1-1): NAGVMQNPRHLVRRRGQEARLRCSPMKGHSHVYWYRQLPEEGLKFMVYLQKENIIDESGMPKERFSAEFPKEGPSILRIQQVVRGDSAAYFCASSPMEVMNTEAFFGQGTRLTVV.

This sequence joins TRBV2 and TRBJ1-5; unclear D gene. V was cut by 6 bases and J by 13 bases, with 16 bases left in between. CDR1 is SNHLY and CDR2 is FYNNEI in the germline V gene. The CDR3 has 12 residues. The CDR3 nucleotides are TGTGCCAGCAGCCTCATTACGACGAAGCAGCATTTT. It encodes CASSLITTKQHF.

The V call is TRBV11-3, the J call TRBJ2-1, with 10 positions matching TRBD2. Germline lookup yields CDR1 SGHNT and CDR2 YENEEA. This CDR3 contains 15 residues. The V and J ends lost 2 bases and 9 bases, in that order; junction bases with no gene match: 7. In DNA form, the CDR3 reads TGTGCCAGCAGCTTAAGCGGGGGGGCTTTGGGTGAGCAGTTCTTC. Amino acids: CASSLSGGALGEQFF. Filled out from reference TRBV11-3 and TRBJ2-1, the complete variable domain reads EAGVVQSPRYKIIEKKQPVAFWCNPISGHNTLYWYLQNLGQGPELLIRYENEEAVDDSQLPKDRFSAERLKGVDSTLKIQPAELGDSAVYLCASSLSGGALGEQFFGPGTRLTVL.

This CDR3 is CASSYSGGPIYNEQFF. The CDR3 nucleotides read TGTGCCAGCAGTTACTCCGGGGGGCCGATATACAATGAGCAGTTCTTC. The chain couples TRBV6-5 to TRBJ2-1; D may be TRBD2 (7 bases). Germline V gene data show CDR1 as MNHEY and CDR2 as SVGAGI. The CDR3 is 16 residues long. Trimming removed 0 bases from V and 4 bases from J, with 13 bases in between.

CDR3 bases: TGTGCCAGTAGTGACGAGAGGGGCTCACCCCTCCACTTT. This encodes CASSDERGSPLHF. The chain is built from TRBV19 and TRBJ1-6, with D tentatively TRBD1 (5 bases). The V gene lost 5 bases and the J gene lost 10 bases, with 12 bases spanning the gap. Germline CDR1 LNHDA, CDR2 SQIVND (reference sequence). The CDR3 loop spans 13 amino acids.

This clone was counted a few times. The chain carries TRBV18 and TRBJ1-1; a weak D match, TRBD1 (6 bases). This CDR3 region has 13 residues. The germline CDR1 and CDR2 sequences are KGHSH and LQKENI. Trimming took off 2 bases at V and 6 bases at J, with 10 bases between the two ends. The CDR3 DNA is TGTGCCAGCTCACCAGGGGGGCAGCCTGAAGCTTTCTTT. Amino acids: CASSPGGQPEAFF.

In its sample, this clone was seen once. The gene calls are TRBV2 and TRBJ2-7, with 10 bases lining up with TRBD2. V shed 4 bases and J 6 bases; nucleotides not matched to a gene: 9. Germline CDR1 is SNHLY and CDR2 is FYNNEI. The CDR3 is made up of 15 amino acids. Here the CDR3 reads CASSGSSGRAGEQYF. CDR3 nucleotide sequence: TGTGCCAGCAGTGGTTCCAGCGGGAGGGCCGGCGAGCAGTACTTC.

This clone was counted many times. The rearrangement joins TRBV7-2 to TRBJ2-6; D possibly corresponds to TRBD1 (6 bases). CDR1 is SGHTA and CDR2 is FQGNSA in the germline V gene. This CDR3 is built from 17 residues. The V gene lost 5 bases and the J gene lost 0 bases, with 14 bases spanning the gap. CDR3 loop: CASSPRQVFSGANVLTF. CDR3 sequence (DNA): TGTGCCAGCAGCCCGCGACAGGTGTTCTCTGGGGCCAACGTCCTGACTTTC. The full variable domain, its missing parts supplied by reference TRBV7-2 and TRBJ2-6, is GAGVSQSPSNKVTEKGKDVELRCDPISGHTALYWYRQSLGQGLEFLIYFQGNSAPDKSGLPSDRFSAERTGGSVSTLTIQRTQQEDSAVYLCASSPRQVFSGANVLTFGAGSRLTVL.

There are many counts of this clone. The V call is TRBV2, the J call TRBJ2-7; no clear D gene. This CDR3 spans 13 amino acids. Germline CDR1 reads SNHLY; CDR2 reads FYNNEI. Between the trimmed V and J ends, which lost 7 bases and 0 bases, there was a span of 10 bases. This chain's CDR3 is CASTAPFSYEQYF. DNA of the CDR3: TGTGCCAGCACAGCGCCTTTCTCCTACGAGCAGTACTTC.

The chain uses TRBV7-2 and TRBJ1-4; D is unclear. Germline CDR1 SGHTA, CDR2 FQGNSA. This CDR3 spans 13 amino acids. The ends were cut back, 1 base at V and 6 bases at J, with 6 bases in the middle. The CDR3 nucleotides read TGTGCCAGCAGCTTAGGTGAAGATGAAAAACTGTTTTTT. It translates to CASSLGEDEKLFF.